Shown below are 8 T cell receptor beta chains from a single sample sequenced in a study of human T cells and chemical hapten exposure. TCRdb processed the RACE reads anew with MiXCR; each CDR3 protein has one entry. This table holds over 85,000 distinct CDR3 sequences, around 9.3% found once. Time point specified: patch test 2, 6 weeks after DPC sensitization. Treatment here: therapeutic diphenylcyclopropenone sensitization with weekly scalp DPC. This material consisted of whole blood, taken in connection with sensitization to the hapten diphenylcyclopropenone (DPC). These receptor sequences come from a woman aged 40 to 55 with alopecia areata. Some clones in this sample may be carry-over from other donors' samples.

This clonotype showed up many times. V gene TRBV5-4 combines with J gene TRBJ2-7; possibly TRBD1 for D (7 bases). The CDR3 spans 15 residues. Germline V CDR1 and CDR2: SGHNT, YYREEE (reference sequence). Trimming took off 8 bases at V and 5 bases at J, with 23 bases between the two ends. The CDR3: CASHQGGAFTHEQYF. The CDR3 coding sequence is TGTGCCAGTCACCAGGGGGGCGCGTTTACCCACGAGCAGTACTTC. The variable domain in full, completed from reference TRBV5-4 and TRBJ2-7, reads ETGVTQSPTHLIKTRGQQVTLRCSSQSGHNTVSWYQQALGQGPQFIFQYYREEENGRGNFPPRFSGLQFPNYSSELNVNALELDDSALYLCASHQGGAFTHEQYFGPGTRLTVT.

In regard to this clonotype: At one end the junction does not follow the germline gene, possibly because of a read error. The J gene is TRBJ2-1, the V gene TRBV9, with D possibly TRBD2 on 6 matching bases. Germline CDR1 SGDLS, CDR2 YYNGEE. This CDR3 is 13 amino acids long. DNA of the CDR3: TGTGCCAGCAGCGCCCGGACTAACAATGAGCAGTGCTTC. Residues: CASSARTNNEQCF.

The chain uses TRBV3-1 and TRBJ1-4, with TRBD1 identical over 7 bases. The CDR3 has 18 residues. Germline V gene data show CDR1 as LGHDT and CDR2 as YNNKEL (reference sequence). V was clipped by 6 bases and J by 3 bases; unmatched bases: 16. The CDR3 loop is CASRPGTAPGGPNEKLFF. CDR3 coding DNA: TGTGCCAGCAGACCCGGGACAGCACCTGGCGGGCCTAATGAAAAACTGTTTTTT. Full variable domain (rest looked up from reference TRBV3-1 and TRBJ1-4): DTAVSQTPKYLVTQMGNDKSIKCEQNLGHDTMYWYKQDSKKFLKIMFSYNNKELIINETVPNRFSPKSPDKAHLNLHINSLELGDSAVYFCASRPGTAPGGPNEKLFFGSGTQLSVL.

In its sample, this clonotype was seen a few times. The CDR3 nucleotides read TGCGCCAGCAGCCAAGAGTCTGCGGACAGGGGATACGAGCAGTACTTC. This translates into CASSQESADRGYEQYF. The chain has TRBV4-3 and TRBJ2-7; the match to TRBD1 covers 9 bases. The V gene's germline CDR1 is LGHNA and CDR2 YSLEER. CDR3 length: 16 amino acids. V shed 0 bases, J shed 4 bases, and the junction held 7 bases outside the gene matches.

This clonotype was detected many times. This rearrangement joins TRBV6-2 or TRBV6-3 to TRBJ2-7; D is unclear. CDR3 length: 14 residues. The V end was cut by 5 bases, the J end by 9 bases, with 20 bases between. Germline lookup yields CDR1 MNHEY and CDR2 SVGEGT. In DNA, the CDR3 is TGTGCCAGCAGTGAAGGAAGACGGCTAATGGGGCAGTACTTC. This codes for CASSEGRRLMGQYF.

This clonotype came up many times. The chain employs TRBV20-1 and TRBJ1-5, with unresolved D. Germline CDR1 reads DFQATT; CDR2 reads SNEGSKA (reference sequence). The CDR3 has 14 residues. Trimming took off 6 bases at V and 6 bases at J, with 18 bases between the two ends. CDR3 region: CSATSMKEAQPQHF. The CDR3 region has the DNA TGCAGTGCCACCTCAATGAAGGAGGCTCAGCCCCAGCATTTT.

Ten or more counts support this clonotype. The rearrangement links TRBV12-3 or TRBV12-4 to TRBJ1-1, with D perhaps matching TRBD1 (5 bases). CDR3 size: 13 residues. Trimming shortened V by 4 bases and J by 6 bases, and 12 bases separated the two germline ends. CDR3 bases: TGTGCCAGCAGTTCCCAGGGAGACGCTGAAGCTTTCTTT. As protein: CASSSQGDAEAFF.

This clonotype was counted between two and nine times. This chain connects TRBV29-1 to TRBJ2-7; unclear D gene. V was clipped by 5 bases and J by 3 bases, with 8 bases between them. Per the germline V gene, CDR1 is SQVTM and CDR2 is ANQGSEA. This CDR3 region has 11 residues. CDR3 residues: CSVLDVYEQYF. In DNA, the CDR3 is TGCAGCGTTTTGGACGTCTACGAGCAGTACTTC.